The clone carrying this T cell receptor (beta chain) showed up just once. Run at survey level, the immunoSEQ assay was version v3.0. Libraries were prepared by immunoSEQ multiplex PCR; TCRdb keeps only in-frame clonotypes and omits some of them. The table has roughly 20,000 clones, about 82% seen once; the top ten hold approximately 4%. The CDR3 has 15 residues. The germline CDR1 and CDR2 sequences are LGHNA and YNFKEQ. Trimming stripped 1 base from V and 3 bases from J, with 10 bases between. This record belongs to a study of long-term antiretroviral therapy in people with HIV. Material: unsorted PBMCs, obtained roughly 4 years after starting antiretroviral therapy. This receptor was identified in a man aged 18 to 30 with HIV. The chain carries TRBV4-2 and TRBJ1-3; the D gene is possibly TRBD1 (5 bases). The CDR3 here is CASSQGFGGGNTIYF. DNA of the CDR3: TGTGCCAGCAGCCAAGGATTCGGGGGTGGAAACACCATATATTTT.